This TCR beta chain was retrieved from a study of blood T cell repertoires in COVID-19 (dated by TCRdb to the early 2020s). About the full investigation: Collaborator samples came from the United States, Italy and Spain and covered acute and convalescent phases of COVID-19. The prospective study material was composed of cDNA or gDNA derived from T cells, B-cell-depleted T cells, or PBMCs. Deeply sampled blood TCRbeta repertoires from subjects exposed to, actively infected with, or recovered from COVID-19 were included in the dataset. Nearly every sample came with metadata listing a de-identified subject ID, COVID-19 status, age in years and sex. A freely available public database, intended as a resource for researchers studying the immune response to SARS-CoV-2, is where the repertoires were released. The samples were drawn from the first 160 participants of the ongoing ImmuneRACE study and from over 950 subjects provided by 6 global collaborators. Where HLA class I and class II types were available, the types were taken from metadata supplied by the sample provider, not from assay-based typing. Here is what the overall study found, with its caveats: How much clinical and demographic metadata was included differed by source and by participant, and the metadata was provided uncurated.

Comment on this clone: Its antigen is not yet known. No base-level quality is on record; no much larger clone is a single base apart.

The immunoSEQ Assay, a bias-controlled multiplex PCR, was used to amplify TCRbeta CDR3 regions from genomic DNA. The study's own analysis went as follows. The number of nucleated cells in each sample was estimated from the amplification of reference gene primers within the assay. Sequence reads were collapsed and filtered to measure the absolute abundance of every unique TCRbeta CDR3 rearrangement. For each sample, productive Simpson clonality was calculated as the square root of Simpson's diversity index across productive rearrangements. TCRdb took over this immuneACCESS table, retaining in-frame rearrangements with V and J assigned. Such tables are incomplete; in checked studies, under half of the missing clones stem from an unresolved V gene, and the remainder is unexplained. V, J and clone size derive from that table, while D and trimming were established from the DNA sequence. The sample table lists about 120,000 clones, roughly 88% of them with a count of one. The ten largest clones take up about 4.5% of the sample.

The collaborating institutions used their own protocols to collect whole blood in K2EDTA tubes. Collaborator samples were shipped for TCRbeta analysis as frozen whole blood, isolated PBMCs, or DNA extracted from either sample type. The CDR3, cysteine through phenylalanine, is 13 amino acids long. The retained sequence is limited to the CDR3, 39 bases, with the frame set at the first base. V is clipped by 2 bases and J by 1 base, and the sequence between their germline boundaries is 5 bases long. The receptor chain draws on TRBV12-3 or TRBV12-4 and TRBJ1-1, with no reliable assignment of the D segment. The receptor was isolated from a man between 40 and 49 years old with acute or convalescent COVID-19. The sample consisted of peripheral blood. This receptor carries the CDR3 CASSLSWNTEAFF. The nucleotide sequence is given as TGTGCCAGCAGTTTATCCTGGAACACTGAAGCTTTCTTT.